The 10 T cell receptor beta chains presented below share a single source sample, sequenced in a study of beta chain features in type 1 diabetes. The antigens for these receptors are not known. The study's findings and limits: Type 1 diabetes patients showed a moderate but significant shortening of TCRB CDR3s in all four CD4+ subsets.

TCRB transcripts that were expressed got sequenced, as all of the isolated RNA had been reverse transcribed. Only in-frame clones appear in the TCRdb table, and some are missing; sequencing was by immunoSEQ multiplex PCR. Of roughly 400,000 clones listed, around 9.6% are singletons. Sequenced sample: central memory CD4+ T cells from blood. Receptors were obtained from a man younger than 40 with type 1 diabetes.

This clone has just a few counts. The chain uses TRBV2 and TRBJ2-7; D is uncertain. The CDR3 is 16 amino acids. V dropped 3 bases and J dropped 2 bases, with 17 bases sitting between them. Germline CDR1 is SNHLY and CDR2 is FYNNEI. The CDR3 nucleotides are TGTGCCAGCAGTGATAATCTCTTACAAGGAGCCTACGAGCAGTACTTC. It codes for CASSDNLLQGAYEQYF.

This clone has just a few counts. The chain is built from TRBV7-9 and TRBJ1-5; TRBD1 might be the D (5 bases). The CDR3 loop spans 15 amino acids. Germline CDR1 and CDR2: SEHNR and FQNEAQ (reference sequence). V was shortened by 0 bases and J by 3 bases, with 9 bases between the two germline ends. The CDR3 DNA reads TGTGCCAGCAGCTTAGCGGGACGGTACAATCAGCCCCAGCATTTT. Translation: CASSLAGRYNQPQHF.

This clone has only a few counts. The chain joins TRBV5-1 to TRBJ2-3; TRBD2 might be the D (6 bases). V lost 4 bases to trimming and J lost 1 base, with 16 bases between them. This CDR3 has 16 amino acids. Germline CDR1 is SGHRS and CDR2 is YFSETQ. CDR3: CASSKAVTGGTDTQYF. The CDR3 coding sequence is TGCGCCAGCAGCAAGGCCGTGACGGGGGGCACAGATACGCAGTATTTT.

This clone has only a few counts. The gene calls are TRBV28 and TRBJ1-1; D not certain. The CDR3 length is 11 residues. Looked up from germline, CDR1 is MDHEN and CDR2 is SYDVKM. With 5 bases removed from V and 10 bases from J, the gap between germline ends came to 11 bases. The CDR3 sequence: CASSGRLAAFF. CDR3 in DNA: TGTGCCAGCAGTGGTCGTCTTGCAGCTTTCTTT.

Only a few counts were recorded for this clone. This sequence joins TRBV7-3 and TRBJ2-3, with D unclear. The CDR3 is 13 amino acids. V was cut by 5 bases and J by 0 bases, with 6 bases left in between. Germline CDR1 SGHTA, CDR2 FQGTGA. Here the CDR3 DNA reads TGTGCCAGCAGCCCGGGCAGCACAGATACGCAGTATTTT. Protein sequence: CASSPGSTDTQYF.

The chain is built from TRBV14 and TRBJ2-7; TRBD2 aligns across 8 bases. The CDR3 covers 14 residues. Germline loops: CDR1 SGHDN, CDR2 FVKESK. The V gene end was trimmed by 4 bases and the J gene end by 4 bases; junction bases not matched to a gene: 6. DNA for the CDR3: TGTGCCAGCAGCCCAAGCGGGAGTCTATACGAGCAGTACTTC. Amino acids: CASSPSGSLYEQYF.

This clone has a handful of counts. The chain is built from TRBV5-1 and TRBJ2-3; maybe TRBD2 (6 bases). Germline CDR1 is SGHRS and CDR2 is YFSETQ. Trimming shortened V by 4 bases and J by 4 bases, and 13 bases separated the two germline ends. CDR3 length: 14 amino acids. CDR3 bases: TGCGCCAGCAGCGCGACTAGTCTCCCAGATACGCAGTATTTT. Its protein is CASSATSLPDTQYF. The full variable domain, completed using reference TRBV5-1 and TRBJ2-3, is KAGVTQTPRYLIKTRGQQVTLSCSPISGHRSVSWYQQTPGQGLQFLFEYFSETQRNKGNFPGRFSGRQFSNSRSEMNVSTLELGDSALYLCASSATSLPDTQYFGPGTRLTVL.

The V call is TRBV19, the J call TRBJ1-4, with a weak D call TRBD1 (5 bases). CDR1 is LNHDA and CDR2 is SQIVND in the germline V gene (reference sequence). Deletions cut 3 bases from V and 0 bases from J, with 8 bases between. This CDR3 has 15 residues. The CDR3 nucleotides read TGTGCCAGTAGTATGACAGCGACAACTAATGAAAAACTGTTTTTT. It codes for CASSMTATTNEKLFF.

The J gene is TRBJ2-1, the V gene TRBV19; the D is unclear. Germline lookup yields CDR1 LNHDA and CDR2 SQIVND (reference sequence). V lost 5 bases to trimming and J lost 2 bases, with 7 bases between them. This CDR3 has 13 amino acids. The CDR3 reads CASSPTTYNEQFF. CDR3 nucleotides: TGTGCCAGTAGTCCTACAACCTACAATGAGCAGTTCTTC. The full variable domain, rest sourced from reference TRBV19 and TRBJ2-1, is DGGITQSPKYLFRKEGQNVTLSCEQNLNHDAMYWYRQDPGQGLRLIYYSQIVNDFQKGDIAEGYSVSREKKESFPLTVTSAQKNPTAFYLCASSPTTYNEQFFGPGTRLTVL.

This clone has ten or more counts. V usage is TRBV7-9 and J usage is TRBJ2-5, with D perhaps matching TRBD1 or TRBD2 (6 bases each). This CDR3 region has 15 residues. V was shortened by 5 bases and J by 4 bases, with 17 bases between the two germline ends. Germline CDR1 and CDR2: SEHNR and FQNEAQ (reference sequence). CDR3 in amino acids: CASSLGLGGTETQYF. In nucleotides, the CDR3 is TGTGCCAGCAGCCTCGGTTTGGGGGGCACAGAGACCCAGTACTTC.